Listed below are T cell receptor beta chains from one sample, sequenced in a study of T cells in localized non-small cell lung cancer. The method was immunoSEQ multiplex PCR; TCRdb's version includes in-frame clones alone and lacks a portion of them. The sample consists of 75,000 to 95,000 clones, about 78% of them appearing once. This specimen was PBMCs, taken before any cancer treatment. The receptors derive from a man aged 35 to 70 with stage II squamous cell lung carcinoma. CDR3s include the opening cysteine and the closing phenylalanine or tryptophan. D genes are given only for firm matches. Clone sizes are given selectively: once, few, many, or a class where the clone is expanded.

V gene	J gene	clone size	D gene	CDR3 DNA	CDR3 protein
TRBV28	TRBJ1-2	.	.	TGTGCCAGCAATTTGAGGGCTGGGTATGGCTACACCTTC	CASNLRAGYGYTF
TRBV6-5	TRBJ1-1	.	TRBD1	TGTGCCAGCAGTTACTTCGGGACAGGGGTGAACACTGAAGCTTTCTTT	CASSYFGTGVNTEAFF
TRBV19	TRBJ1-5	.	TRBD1	TGTGCCAGTGTACAGGGGGTATCGTTTCAGCCCCAGCATTTT	CASVQGVSFQPQHF
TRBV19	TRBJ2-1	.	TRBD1	TGTGCCAGTAGAGACAGGGACAATGAGCAGTTCTTC	CASRDRDNEQFF
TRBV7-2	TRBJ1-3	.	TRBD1	TGTGCCAGCAGCTTGGGCAGGGGGCCTGGAAACACCATATATTTT	CASSLGRGPGNTIYF
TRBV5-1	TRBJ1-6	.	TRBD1	TGCGCCAGCAGCCCAGAACCGGGACAGGATAATTCACCCCTCCACTTT	CASSPEPGQDNSPLHF
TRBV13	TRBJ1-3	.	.	TGTGCCAGCAGCCTAAGGATGGGAAGGGATCTATCGGGAAACACCATATATTTT	CASSLRMGRDLSGNTIYF
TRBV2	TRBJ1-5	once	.	TGTGCCAGCAGTGAATCTTCGGGCAGGGGTCAGCCCCAGCATTTT	CASSESSGRGQPQHF
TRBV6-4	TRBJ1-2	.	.	TGTGCCAGCAGTCGAGGGGAGAGAAACTATGGCTACACCTTC	CASSRGERNYGYTF
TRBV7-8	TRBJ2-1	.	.	TGTGCCAGCGCTATAGGGGGTTTCGGAAATGAGCAGTTCTTC	CASAIGGFGNEQFF
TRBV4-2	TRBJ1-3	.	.	TGTGCCAGCAGCCAAGAAATCACGAGCTCTGGAAACACCATATATTTT	CASSQEITSSGNTIYF
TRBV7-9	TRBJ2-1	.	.	TGTGCCAGCGTAAGCGGATATACTACCTATGAGCAGTTCTTC	CASVSGYTTYEQFF
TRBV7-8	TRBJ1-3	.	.	TGTGCCAGCAGCCAGGAGGGGGGGAACACCATATATTTT	CASSQEGGNTIYF
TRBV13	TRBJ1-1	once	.	TGTGCCAGCAGCTTAGGCCGGGGAGGTAGCGGAGCTTTCTTT	CASSLGRGGSGAFF
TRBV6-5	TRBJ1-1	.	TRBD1	TGTGCCAGCAGTCCCCGGGACAGGGGTTCCACTGAAGCTTTCTTT	CASSPRDRGSTEAFF
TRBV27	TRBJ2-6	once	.	TGTGCCAGCAAGGTGGGGGCAGGTGGGGCCAACGTCCTGACTTTC	CASKVGAGGANVLTF
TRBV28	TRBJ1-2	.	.	TGTGCCAGCAGTACCGCCCCGGGGGCTGGCTACACCTTC	CASSTAPGAGYTF
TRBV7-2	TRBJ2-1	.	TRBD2	TGTGCCAGCAGCTTAAGGCTAGCGGGGGGCGACAATGAGCAGTTCTTC	CASSLRLAGGDNEQFF
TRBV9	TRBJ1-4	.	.	TGTGCCAGCAGCGACAAACTGGAAAATGAAAAACTGTTTTTT	CASSDKLENEKLFF
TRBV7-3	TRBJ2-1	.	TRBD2	TGTGCCAGCAGCCCGGGACTAGGAATTAGCTCCTACAATGAGCAGTTCTTC	CASSPGLGISSYNEQFF
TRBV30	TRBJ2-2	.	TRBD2	TGTGCCTGGCACTCGGGGGGGTACGGGGAGCTGTTTTTT	CAWHSGGYGELFF
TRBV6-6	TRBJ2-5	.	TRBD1	TGTGCCAGCAGTTCCACGACAGGGGGCATCGAGACCCAGTACTTC	CASSSTTGGIETQYF
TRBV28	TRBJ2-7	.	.	TGTGCCAGCCGTATCCCCCAGACAATAGGCGAGCAGTACTTC	CASRIPQTIGEQYF
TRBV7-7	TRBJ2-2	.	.	TGTGCTAGCAGCTTAGGGACAACTCCCGCCGGGGAGCTGTTTTTT	CASSLGTTPAGELFF
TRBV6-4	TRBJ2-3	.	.	TGTGCCAGCAGTCACACAGATACGCAGTATTTT	CASSHTDTQYF
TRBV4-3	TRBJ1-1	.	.	TGCGCCAGCAGCCAAGATCGGGGGTTTGAAGCTTTCTTT	CASSQDRGFEAFF
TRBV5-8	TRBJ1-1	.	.	TGTGCCAGCAGCCCCCGTGAAGGGAGGACTGAAGCTTTCTTT	CASSPREGRTEAFF
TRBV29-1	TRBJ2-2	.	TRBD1	TGCAGCGTGGGACAGGGACACGGGGAGCTGTTTTTT	CSVGQGHGELFF